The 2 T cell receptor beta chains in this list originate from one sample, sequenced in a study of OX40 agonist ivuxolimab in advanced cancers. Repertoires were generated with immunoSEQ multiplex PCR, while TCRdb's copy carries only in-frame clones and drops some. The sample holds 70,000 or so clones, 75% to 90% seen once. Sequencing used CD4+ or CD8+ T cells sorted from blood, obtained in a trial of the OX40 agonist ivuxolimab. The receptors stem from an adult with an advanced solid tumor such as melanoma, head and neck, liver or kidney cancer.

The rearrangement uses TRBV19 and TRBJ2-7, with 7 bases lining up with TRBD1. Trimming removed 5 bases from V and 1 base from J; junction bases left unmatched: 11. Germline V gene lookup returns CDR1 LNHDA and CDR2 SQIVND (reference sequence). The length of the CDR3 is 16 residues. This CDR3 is CASSENLGQKSYEQYF. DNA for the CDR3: TGTGCCAGTAGTGAGAACCTGGGACAGAAATCCTACGAGCAGTACTTC.

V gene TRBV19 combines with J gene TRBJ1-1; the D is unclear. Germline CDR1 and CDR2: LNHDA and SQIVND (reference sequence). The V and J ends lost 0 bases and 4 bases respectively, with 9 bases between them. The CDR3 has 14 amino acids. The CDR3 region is CASSIELVATEAFF. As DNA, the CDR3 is TGTGCCAGTAGTATAGAACTGGTTGCCACTGAAGCTTTCTTT.